This T cell receptor beta chain was recorded in a study of CD8 T cells in ankylosing spondylitis. From germline, CDR1 is LGHDT and CDR2 YNNKEL (reference sequence). The germline V and J ends were trimmed by 0 bases and 3 bases, with 9 bases remaining between them. The CDR3 spans 14 residues. One entry per CDR3 protein, called by TCRdb with MiXCR from the 5' RACE reads. The table shows approximately 350,000 distinct CDR3 sequences, with approximately 22% occurring only once. Only a few counts were recorded for this clonotype. This receptor was taken from a male donor with ankylosing spondylitis or in good health (not recorded which). Sequences were obtained from blood, either unsorted or a sorted T cell fraction (not recorded which). This chain joins TRBV3-1 and TRBJ2-7; D ambiguous. DNA for the CDR3: TGTGCCAGCAGCCAAGATGGGCAGAGCTACGAGCAGTACTTC. Translated, it gives CASSQDGQSYEQYF.